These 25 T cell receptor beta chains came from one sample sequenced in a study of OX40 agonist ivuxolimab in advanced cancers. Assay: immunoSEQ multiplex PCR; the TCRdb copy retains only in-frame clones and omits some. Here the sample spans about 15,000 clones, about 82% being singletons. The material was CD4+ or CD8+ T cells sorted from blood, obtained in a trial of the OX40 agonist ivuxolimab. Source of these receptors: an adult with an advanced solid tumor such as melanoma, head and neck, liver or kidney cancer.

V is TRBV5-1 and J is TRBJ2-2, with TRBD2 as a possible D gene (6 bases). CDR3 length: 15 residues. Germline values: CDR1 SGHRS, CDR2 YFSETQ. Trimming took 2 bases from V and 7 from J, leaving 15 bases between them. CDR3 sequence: CASSLYTGEGGELFF. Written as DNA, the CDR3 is TGCGCCAGCAGCTTATATACGGGAGAGGGCGGGGAGCTGTTTTTT.

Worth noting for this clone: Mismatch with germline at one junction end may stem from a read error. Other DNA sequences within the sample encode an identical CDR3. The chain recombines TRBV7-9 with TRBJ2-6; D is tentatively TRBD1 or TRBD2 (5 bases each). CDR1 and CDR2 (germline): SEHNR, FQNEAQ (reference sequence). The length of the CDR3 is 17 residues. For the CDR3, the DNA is TGTGCCAGCAGCTTAGCGGGTGGGGGTAATGGGGCCAACGTCCTGACCTTC. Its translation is CASSLAGGGNGANVLTF.

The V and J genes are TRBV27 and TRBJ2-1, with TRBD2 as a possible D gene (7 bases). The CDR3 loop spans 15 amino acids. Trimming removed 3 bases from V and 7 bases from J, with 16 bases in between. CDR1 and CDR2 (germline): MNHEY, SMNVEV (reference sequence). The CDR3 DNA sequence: TGTGCCAGCAGTTTCACTGGGGGGGCACAAAATGAGCAGTTCTTC. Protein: CASSFTGGAQNEQFF.

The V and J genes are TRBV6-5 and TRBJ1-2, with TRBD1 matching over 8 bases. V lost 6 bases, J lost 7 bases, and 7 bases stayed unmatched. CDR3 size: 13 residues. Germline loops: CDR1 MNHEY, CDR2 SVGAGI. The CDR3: CASSVMTGAGYTF. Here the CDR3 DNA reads TGTGCCAGCAGCGTAATGACAGGGGCTGGCTACACCTTC.

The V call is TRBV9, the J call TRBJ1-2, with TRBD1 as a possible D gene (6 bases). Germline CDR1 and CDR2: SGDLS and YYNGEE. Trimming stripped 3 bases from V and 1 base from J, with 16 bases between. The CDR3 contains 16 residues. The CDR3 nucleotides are TGTGCCAGCAGCGCTAACCAGGGGACACTTAACTATGGCTACACCTTC. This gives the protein CASSANQGTLNYGYTF. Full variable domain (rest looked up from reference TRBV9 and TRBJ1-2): DSGVTQTPKHLITATGQRVTLRCSPRSGDLSVYWYQQSLDQGLQFLIQYYNGEERAKGNILERFSAQQFPDLHSELNLSSLELGDSALYFCASSANQGTLNYGYTFGSGTRLTVV.

The CDR3 sequence: CASSKQTGDQETQYF. CDR3 nucleotides: TGTGCCAGCAGTAAACAGACAGGGGACCAAGAGACCCAGTACTTC. The genes are TRBV6-1 and TRBJ2-5, with 8 bases lining up with TRBD1. With 5 bases clipped from V and 0 bases from J, the junction kept 5 bases outside the gene matches. CDR3 length equals 15 residues. Germline loops: CDR1 MNHNS, CDR2 SASEGT.

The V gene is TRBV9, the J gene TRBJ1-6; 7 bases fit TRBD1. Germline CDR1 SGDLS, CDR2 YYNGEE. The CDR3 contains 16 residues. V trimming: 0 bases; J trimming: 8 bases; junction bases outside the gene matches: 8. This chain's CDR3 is CASSVGETGRHSPLHF. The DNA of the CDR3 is TGTGCCAGCAGCGTAGGCGAGACAGGGCGGCATTCACCCCTCCACTTT.

For the CDR3, the DNA is TGCGCCAGCAGCTTGGACTTTCCCAGCTATGAAGCTTTCTTT. Amino acids: CASSLDFPSYEAFF. The chain combines TRBV5-1 with TRBJ1-1, with D hard to call. The CDR3 is made up of 14 amino acids. V was clipped by 0 bases and J by 7 bases, with 13 bases between them. CDR1 is SGHRS and CDR2 is YFSETQ in the germline V gene. Based on the CDR3 plus reference TRBV5-1 and TRBJ1-1, the full variable domain is KAGVTQTPRYLIKTRGQQVTLSCSPISGHRSVSWYQQTPGQGLQFLFEYFSETQRNKGNFPGRFSGRQFSNSRSEMNVSTLELGDSALYLCASSLDFPSYEAFFGQGTRLTVV.

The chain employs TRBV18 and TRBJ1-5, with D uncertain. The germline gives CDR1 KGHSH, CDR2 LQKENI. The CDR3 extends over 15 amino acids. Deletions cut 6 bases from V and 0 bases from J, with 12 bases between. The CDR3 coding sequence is TGTGCCAGCTCGACCACACACGATAGCAATCAGCCCCAGCATTTT. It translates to CASSTTHDSNQPQHF.

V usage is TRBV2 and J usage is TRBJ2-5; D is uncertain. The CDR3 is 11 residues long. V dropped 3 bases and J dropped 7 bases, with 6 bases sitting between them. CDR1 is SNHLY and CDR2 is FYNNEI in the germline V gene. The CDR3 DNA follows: TGTGCCAGCAGTGATACGGGGACCCAGTACTTC. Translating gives CASSDTGTQYF.

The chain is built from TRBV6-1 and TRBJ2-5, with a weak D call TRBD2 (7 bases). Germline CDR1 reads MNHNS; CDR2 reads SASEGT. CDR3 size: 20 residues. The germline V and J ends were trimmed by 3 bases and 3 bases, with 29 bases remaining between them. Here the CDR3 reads CASSDQPPHLGGGVEETQYF. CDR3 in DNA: TGTGCCAGCAGTGATCAGCCTCCTCATTTAGGGGGAGGGGTTGAAGAGACCCAGTACTTC.

CDR3 protein: CASSPPGATNEKLFF. Here the CDR3 DNA reads TGTGCCAGCAGTCCCCCAGGGGCAACTAATGAAAAACTGTTTTTT. The chain joins TRBV27 to TRBJ1-4, with D possibly TRBD1 on 6 matching bases. The CDR3 has 15 residues. Germline values: CDR1 MNHEY, CDR2 SMNVEV (reference sequence). The V and J ends lost 5 bases and 0 bases respectively, with 10 bases between them.

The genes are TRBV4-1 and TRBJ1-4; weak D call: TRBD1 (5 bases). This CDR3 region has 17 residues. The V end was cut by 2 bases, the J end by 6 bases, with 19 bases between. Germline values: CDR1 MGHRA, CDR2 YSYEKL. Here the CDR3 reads CASSQRGGEAGDEKLFF. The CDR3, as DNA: TGCGCCAGCAGCCAAAGGGGAGGGGAGGCCGGCGATGAAAAACTGTTTTTT.

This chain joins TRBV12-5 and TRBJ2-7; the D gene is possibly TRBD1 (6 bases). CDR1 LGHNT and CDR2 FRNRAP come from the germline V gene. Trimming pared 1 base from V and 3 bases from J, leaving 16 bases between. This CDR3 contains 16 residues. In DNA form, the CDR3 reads TGTGCTAGTGGTTTGGCAGACACAGGGATTGACTACGAGCAGTACTTC. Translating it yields CASGLADTGIDYEQYF.

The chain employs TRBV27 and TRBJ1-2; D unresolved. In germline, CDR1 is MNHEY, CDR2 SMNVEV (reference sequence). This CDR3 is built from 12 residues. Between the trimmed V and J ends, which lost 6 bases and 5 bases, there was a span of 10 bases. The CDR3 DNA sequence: TGTGCCAGCAGGGAGGGTGGATATGGCTACACCTTC. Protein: CASREGGYGYTF.

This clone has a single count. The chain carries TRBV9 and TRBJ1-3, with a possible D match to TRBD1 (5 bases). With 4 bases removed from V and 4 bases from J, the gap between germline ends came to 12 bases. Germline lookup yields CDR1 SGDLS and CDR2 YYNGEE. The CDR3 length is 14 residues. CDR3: CASSPGSIGNTIYF. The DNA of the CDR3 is TGTGCCAGCAGCCCAGGGTCGATCGGAAACACCATATATTTT.

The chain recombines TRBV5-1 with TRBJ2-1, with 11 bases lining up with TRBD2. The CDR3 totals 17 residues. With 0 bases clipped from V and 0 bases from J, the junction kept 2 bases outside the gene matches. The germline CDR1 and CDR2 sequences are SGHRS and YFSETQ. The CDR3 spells CASSLGTSGYSYNEQFF. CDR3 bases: TGCGCCAGCAGCTTGGGGACTAGCGGGTACTCCTACAATGAGCAGTTCTTC.

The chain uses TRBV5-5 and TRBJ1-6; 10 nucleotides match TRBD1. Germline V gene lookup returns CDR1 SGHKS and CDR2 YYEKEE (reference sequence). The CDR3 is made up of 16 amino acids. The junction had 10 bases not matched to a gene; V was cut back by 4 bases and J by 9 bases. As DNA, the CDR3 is TGTGCCAGCAGCCCTGGGACAGGGGACGGGGCTTCACCCCTCCACTTT. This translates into CASSPGTGDGASPLHF. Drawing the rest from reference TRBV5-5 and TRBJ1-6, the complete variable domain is DAGVTQSPTHLIKTRGQQVTLRCSPISGHKSVSWYQQVLGQGPQFIFQYYEKEERGRGNFPDRFSARQFPNYSSELNVNALLLGDSALYLCASSPGTGDGASPLHFGNGTRLTVT.

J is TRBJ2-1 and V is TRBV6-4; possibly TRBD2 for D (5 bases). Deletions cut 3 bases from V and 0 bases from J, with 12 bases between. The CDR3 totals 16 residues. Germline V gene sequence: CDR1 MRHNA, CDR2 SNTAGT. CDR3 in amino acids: CASSEFDYGSYNEQFF. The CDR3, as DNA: TGTGCCAGCAGTGAATTCGACTACGGCTCCTACAATGAGCAGTTCTTC.

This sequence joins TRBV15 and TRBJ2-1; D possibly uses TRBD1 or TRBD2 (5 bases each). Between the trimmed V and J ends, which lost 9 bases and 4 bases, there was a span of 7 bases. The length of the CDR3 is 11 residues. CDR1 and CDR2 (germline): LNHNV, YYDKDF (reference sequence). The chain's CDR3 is CATGEYNEQFF. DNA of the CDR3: TGTGCCACAGGGGAGTACAATGAGCAGTTCTTC.

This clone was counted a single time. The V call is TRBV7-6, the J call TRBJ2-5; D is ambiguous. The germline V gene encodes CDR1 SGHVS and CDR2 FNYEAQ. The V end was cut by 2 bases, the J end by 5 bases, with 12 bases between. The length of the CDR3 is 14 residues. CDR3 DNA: TGTGCCAGCAGCTTAAATTACCTGGGGGAGACCCAGTACTTC. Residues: CASSLNYLGETQYF.

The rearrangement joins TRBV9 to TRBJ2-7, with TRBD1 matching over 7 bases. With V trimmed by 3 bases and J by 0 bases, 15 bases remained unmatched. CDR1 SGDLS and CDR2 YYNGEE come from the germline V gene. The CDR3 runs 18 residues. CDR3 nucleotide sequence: TGTGCCAGCAGCGCCCATCCAGAAGGGGGCCGGAGCTCCTACGAGCAGTACTTC. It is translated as CASSAHPEGGRSSYEQYF.

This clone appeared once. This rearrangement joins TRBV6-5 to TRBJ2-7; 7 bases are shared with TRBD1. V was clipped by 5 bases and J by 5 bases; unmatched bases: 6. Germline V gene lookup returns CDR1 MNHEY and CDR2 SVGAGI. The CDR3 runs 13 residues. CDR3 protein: CASSLTGTDEQYF. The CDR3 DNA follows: TGTGCCAGCAGTCTGACAGGGACGGACGAGCAGTACTTC.

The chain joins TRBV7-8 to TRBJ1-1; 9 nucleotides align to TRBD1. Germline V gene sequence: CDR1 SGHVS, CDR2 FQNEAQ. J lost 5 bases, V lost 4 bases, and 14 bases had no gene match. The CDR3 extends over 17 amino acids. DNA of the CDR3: TGTGCCAGCAGCTACTCCGGGACAGGGCTTACTGTAACTGAAGCTTTCTTT. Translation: CASSYSGTGLTVTEAFF.

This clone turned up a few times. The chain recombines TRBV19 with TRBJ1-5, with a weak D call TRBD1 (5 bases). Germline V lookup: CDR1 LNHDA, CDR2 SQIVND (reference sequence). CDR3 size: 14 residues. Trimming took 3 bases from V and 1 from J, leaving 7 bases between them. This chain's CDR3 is CASSMWDSNQPQHF. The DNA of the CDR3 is TGTGCCAGTAGTATGTGGGACAGCAATCAGCCCCAGCATTTT.